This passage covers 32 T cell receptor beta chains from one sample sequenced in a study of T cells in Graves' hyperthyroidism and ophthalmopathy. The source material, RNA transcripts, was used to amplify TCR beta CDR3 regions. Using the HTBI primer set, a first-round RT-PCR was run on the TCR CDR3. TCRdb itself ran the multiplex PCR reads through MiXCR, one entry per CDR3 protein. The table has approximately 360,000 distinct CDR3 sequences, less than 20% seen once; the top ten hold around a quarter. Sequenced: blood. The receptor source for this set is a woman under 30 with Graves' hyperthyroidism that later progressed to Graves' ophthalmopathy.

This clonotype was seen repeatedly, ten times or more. The CDR3 DNA sequence: TGTGCCAGCATCCGGACAGGATCCTACAATGAGCAGTTCTTC. Translated, it gives CASIRTGSYNEQFF. This rearrangement joins TRBV28 to TRBJ2-1, with 7 positions matching TRBD1. V dropped 7 bases and J dropped 1; count of bases not matched to a gene: 4. The germline V gene encodes CDR1 MDHEN and CDR2 SYDVKM. The CDR3 has 14 amino acids.

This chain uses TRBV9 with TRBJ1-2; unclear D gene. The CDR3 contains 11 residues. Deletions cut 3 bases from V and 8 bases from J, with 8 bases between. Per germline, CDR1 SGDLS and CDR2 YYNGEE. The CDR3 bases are TGTGCCAGCAGCGCACAGAACGGCTACACCTTC. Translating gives CASSAQNGYTF.

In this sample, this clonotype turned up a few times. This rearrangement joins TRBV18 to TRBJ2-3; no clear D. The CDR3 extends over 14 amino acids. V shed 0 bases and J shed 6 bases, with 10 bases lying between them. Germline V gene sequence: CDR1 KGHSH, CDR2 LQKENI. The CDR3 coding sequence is TGTGCCAGCTCACCACCTACCTACTCCGATACGCAGTATTTT. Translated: CASSPPTYSDTQYF.

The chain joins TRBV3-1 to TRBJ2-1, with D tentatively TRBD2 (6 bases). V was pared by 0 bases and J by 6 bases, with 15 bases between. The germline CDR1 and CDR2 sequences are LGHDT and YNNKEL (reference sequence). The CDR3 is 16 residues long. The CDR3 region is CASSQDLAGGFNEQFF. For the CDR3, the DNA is TGTGCCAGCAGCCAAGACCTAGCAGGAGGGTTCAATGAGCAGTTCTTC.

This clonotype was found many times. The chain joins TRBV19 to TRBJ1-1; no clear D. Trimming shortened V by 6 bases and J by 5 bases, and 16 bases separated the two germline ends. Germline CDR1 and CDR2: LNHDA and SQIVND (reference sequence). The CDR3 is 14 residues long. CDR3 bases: TGTGCCAGTAGGGCAGCTGGAAGATGGACTGAAGCTTTCTTT. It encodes CASRAAGRWTEAFF.

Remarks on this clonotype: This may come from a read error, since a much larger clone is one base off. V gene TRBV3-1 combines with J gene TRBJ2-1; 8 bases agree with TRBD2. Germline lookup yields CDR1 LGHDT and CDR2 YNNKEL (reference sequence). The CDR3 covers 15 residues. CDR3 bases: TGTGCCAGCAGCCAACAGCGGGAGTGGTGGAATGACCAGTTCTTC. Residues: CASSQQREWWNDQFF.

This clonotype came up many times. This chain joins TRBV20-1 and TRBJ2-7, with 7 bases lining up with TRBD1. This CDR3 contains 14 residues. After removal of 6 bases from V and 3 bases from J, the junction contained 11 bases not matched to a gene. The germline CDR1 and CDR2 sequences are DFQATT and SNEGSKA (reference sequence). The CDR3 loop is CSASRQGNRYEQYF. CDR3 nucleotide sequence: TGCAGTGCCTCCCGACAGGGCAATCGCTACGAGCAGTACTTC.

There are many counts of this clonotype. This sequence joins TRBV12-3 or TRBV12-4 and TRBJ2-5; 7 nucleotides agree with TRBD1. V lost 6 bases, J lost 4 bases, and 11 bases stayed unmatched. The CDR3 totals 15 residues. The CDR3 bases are TGTGCCAGCAGCCCTCCGGATGGGGACAGAGAGACCCAGTACTTC. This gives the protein CASSPPDGDRETQYF.

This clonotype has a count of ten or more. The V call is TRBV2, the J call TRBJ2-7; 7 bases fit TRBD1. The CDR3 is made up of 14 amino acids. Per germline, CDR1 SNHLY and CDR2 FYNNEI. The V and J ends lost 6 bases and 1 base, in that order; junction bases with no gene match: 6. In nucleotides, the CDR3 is TGTGCCAGCAGCGACAGGGAAGTATCCTACGAGCAGTACTTC. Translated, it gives CASSDREVSYEQYF.

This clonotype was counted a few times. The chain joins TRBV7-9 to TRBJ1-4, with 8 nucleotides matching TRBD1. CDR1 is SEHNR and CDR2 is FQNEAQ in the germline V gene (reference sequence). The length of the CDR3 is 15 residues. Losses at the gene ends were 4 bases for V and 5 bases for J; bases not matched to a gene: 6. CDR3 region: CASSYRQGTNEKLFF. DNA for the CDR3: TGTGCCAGCAGCTACCGACAGGGGACGAATGAAAAACTGTTTTTT. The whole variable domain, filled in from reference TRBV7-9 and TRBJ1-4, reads DTGVSQNPRHKITKRGQNVTFRCDPISEHNRLYWYRQTLGQGPEFLTYFQNEAQLEKSRLLSDRFSAERPKGSFSTLEIQRTEQGDSAMYLCASSYRQGTNEKLFFGSGTQLSVL.

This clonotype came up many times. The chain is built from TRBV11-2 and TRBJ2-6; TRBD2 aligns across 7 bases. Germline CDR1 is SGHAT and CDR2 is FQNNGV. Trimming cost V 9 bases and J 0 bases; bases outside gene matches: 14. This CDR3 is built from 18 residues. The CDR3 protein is CASTSLGRTSSGANVLTF. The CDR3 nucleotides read TGTGCCAGTACCTCTCTGGGACGGACTAGCTCTGGGGCCAACGTCCTGACTTTC.

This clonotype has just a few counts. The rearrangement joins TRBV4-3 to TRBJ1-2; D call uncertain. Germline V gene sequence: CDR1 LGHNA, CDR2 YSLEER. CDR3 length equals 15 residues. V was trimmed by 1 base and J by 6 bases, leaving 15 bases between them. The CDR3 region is CASSQAPGRADGYTF. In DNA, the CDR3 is TGCGCCAGCAGCCAAGCCCCGGGTCGCGCAGATGGCTACACCTTC.

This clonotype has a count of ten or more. DNA for the CDR3: TGTGCCTGGGGAGGGCAGACAGATACGCAGTATTTT. It specifies CAWGGQTDTQYF. The chain combines TRBV30 with TRBJ2-3; the D gene is possibly TRBD2 (6 bases). Germline V lookup: CDR1 GTSNPN, CDR2 SVGIG (reference sequence). The CDR3 is made up of 12 amino acids. Between the trimmed V and J ends, which lost 5 bases and 3 bases, there was a span of 9 bases.

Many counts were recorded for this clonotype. CDR3 region: CATSRAGQTYSNQPQHF. The CDR3 DNA is TGTGCCACCAGCAGAGCTGGACAGACTTATAGCAATCAGCCCCAGCATTTT. V and J are TRBV15 and TRBJ1-5, with a tentative D call TRBD1 (6 bases). The CDR3 consists of 17 residues. Trimming pared 1 base from V and 0 bases from J, leaving 13 bases between. Germline V gene lookup returns CDR1 LNHNV and CDR2 YYDKDF (reference sequence).

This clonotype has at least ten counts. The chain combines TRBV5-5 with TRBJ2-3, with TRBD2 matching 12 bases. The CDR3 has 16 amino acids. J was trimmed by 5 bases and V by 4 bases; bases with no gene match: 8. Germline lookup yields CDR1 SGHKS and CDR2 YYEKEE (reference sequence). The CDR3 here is CASSTAPGLAGDTQYF. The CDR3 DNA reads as TGTGCCAGCAGCACTGCACCGGGACTAGCGGGAGATACGCAGTATTTT.

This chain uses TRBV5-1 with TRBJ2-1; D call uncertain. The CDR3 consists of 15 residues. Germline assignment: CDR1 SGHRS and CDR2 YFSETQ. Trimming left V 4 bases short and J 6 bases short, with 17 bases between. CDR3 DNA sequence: TGCGCCAGCAGCACTTCTAGAAGACTCTCCAATGAGCAGTTCTTC. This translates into CASSTSRRLSNEQFF.

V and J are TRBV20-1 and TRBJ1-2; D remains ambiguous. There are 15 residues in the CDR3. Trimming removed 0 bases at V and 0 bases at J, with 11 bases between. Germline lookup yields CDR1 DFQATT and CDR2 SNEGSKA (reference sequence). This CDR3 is CSARDWETTNYGYTF. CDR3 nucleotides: TGCAGTGCTAGAGATTGGGAGACTACTAACTATGGCTACACCTTC.

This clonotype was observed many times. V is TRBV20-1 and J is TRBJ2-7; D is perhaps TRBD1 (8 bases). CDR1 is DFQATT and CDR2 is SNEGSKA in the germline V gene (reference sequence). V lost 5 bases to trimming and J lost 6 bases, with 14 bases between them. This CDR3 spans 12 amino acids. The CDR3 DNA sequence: TGCAGTGCTGTCAACAGGGGGGGCGAGCAGTACTTC. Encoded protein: CSAVNRGGEQYF.

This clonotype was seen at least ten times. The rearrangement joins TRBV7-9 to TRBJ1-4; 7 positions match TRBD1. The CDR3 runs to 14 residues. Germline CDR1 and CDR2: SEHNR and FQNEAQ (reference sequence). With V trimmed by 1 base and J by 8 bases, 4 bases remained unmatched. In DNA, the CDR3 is TGTGCCAGCAGCTTAGACAGGGGCGGAGAAAAACTGTTTTTT. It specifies CASSLDRGGEKLFF.

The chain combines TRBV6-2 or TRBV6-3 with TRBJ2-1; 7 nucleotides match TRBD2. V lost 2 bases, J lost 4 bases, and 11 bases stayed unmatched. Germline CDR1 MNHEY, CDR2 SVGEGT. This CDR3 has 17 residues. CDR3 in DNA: TGTGCCAGCAGTTACCTCGCCGCGGCTAGCGGTTACAATGAGCAGTTCTTC. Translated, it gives CASSYLAAASGYNEQFF.

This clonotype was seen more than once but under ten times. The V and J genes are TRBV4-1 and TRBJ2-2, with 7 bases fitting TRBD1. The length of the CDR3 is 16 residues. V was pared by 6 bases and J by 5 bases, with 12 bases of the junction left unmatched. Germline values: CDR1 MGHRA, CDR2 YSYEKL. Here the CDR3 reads CASRGPPGQLTGELFF. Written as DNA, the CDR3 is TGCGCCAGCAGGGGCCCTCCGGGACAGTTAACCGGGGAGCTGTTTTTT.

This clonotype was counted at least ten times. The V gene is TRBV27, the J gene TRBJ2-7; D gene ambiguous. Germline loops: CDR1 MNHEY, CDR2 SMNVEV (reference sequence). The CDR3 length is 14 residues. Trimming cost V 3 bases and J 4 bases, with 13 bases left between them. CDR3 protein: CASSLGPNSYEQYF. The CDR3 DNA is TGTGCCAGCAGTTTGGGCCCTAACTCTTACGAGCAGTACTTC.

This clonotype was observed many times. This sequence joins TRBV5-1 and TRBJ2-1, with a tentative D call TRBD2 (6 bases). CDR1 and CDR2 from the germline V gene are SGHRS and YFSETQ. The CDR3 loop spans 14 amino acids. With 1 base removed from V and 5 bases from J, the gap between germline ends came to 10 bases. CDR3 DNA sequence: TGCGCCAGCAGCTTGTATGGACTAAACAATGAGCAGTTCTTC. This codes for CASSLYGLNNEQFF.

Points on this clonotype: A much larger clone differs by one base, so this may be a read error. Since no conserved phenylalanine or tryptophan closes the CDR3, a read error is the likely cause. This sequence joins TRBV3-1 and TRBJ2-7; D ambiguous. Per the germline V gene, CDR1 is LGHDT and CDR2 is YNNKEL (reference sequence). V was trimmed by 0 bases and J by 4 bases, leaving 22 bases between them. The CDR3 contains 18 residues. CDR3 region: CASSQDFGWRSKRYEQYL. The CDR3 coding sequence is TGTGCCAGCAGCCAAGATTTTGGCTGGCGGAGTAAACGGTACGAGCAGTACCTC.

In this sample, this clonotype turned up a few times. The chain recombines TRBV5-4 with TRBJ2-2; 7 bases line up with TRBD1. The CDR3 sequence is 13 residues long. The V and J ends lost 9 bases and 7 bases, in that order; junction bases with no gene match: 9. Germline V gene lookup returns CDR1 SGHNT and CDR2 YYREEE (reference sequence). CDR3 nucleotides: TGTGCCACCAGGGGGAAGGGAAGCGGGGAGCTGTTTTTT. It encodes CATRGKGSGELFF.

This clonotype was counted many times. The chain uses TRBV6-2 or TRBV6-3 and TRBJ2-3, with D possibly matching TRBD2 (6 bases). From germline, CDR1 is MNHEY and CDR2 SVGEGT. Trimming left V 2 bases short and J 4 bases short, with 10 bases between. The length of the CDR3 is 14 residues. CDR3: CASSYARDPDTQYF. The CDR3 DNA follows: TGTGCCAGCAGTTACGCGCGGGATCCAGATACGCAGTATTTT.

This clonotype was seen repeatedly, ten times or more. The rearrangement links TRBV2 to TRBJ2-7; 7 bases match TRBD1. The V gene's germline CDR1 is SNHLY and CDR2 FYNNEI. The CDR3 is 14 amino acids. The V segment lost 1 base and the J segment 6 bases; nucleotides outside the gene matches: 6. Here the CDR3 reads CASSEVRGSGEQYF. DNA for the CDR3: TGTGCCAGCAGTGAAGTCAGGGGGTCGGGCGAGCAGTACTTC.

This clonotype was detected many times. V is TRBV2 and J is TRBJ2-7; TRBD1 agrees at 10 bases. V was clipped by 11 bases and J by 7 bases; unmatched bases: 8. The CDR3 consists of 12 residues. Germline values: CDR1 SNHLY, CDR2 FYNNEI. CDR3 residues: CAAGTGVREQYF. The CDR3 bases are TGTGCCGCGGGGACAGGGGTGAGAGAGCAGTACTTC.

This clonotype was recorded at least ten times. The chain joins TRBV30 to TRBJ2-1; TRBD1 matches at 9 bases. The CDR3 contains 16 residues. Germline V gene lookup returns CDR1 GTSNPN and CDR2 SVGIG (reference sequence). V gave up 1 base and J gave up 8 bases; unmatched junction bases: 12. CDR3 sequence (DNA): TGTGCCTGGAGTGCCTCTGGGACAGGGTACTTGGATGAGCAGTTCTTC. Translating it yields CAWSASGTGYLDEQFF.

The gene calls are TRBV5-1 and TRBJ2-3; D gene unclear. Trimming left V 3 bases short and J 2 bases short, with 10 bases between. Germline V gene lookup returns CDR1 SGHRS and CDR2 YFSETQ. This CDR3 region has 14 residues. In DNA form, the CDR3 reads TGCGCCAGCAGCTACCCGGGCCCCACAGATACGCAGTATTTT. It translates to CASSYPGPTDTQYF.

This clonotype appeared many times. The CDR3 sequence is CASRIDRLDQPQHF. For the CDR3, the DNA is TGTGCCAGCAGGATCGACAGGCTCGATCAGCCCCAGCATTTT. V is TRBV28 and J is TRBJ1-5; perhaps TRBD1 as D (6 bases). Deletions cut 6 bases from V and 5 bases from J, with 14 bases between. The CDR3 runs to 14 residues. From germline, CDR1 is MDHEN and CDR2 SYDVKM.

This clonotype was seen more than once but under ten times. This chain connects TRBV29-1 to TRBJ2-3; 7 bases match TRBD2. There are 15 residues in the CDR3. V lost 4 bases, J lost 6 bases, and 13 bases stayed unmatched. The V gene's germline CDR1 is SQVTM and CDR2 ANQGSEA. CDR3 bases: TGCAGCGTTGGACTCGGGAGGCCCCCGGGGGATACGCAGTATTTT. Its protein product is CSVGLGRPPGDTQYF.